A single sample gave rise to the 12 T cell receptor beta chains below, sequenced in a study of identical twins. TCRdb re-called the 5' RACE reads with MiXCR, one entry per CDR3 protein. The sample yields just over 500,000 distinct CDR3 sequences, 22% seen once. These sequences were also reported in another study, on T cells expressing NK-cell markers.

The sequenced material came from CD4+ T cells sorted from blood. The source is a woman aged 18-29 years in good health.

This clonotype was recorded a few times. The chain carries TRBV12-3 or TRBV12-4 and TRBJ1-5; D remains ambiguous. V lost 2 bases to trimming and J lost 2 bases, with 10 bases between them. This CDR3 spans 15 amino acids. This CDR3 reads CASSLRSGGNQPQHF. Here the CDR3 DNA reads TGTGCCAGCAGTTTACGGTCTGGGGGCAATCAGCCCCAGCATTTT.

This chain joins TRBV7-9 and TRBJ2-1; TRBD2 agrees at 8 bases. Germline V gene sequence: CDR1 SEHNR, CDR2 FQNEAQ (reference sequence). The CDR3 length is 16 residues. The ends lost 5 bases at V and 6 bases at J; junction bases unmatched: 12. This chain's CDR3 is CASSPLWRGDLNEQFF. For the CDR3, the DNA is TGTGCCAGCAGCCCCCTGTGGCGGGGGGACCTCAATGAGCAGTTCTTC.

This clonotype was detected a few times. This sequence joins TRBV9 and TRBJ2-5, with D tentatively TRBD2 (5 bases). Between the trimmed V and J ends, which lost 2 bases and 5 bases, there was a span of 10 bases. CDR1 and CDR2 from the germline V gene are SGDLS and YYNGEE. The CDR3 contains 13 residues. CDR3 bases: TGTGCCAGCAGCGTTCGGGGTGTGGAGACCCAGTACTTC. It yields the protein CASSVRGVETQYF.

V usage is TRBV5-1 and J usage is TRBJ2-2; D uncertain. Germline-derived CDR1 and CDR2 are SGHRS and YFSETQ. This CDR3 region has 15 residues. V lost 1 base and J lost 0, with 7 bases in between. The CDR3: CASSLPAPNTGELFF. CDR3 sequence (DNA): TGCGCCAGCAGCTTGCCGGCTCCGAACACCGGGGAGCTGTTTTTT.

The chain has TRBV3-1 and TRBJ1-1; unclear D gene. Germline CDR1 is LGHDT and CDR2 is YNNKEL (reference sequence). V lost 1 base and J 3 bases, leaving 9 bases between the germline ends. This CDR3 contains 14 residues. This CDR3 is CASSQVQLHTEAFF. The CDR3 coding sequence is TGTGCCAGCAGCCAAGTCCAGCTACACACTGAAGCTTTCTTT.

This chain links TRBV12-3 or TRBV12-4 with TRBJ2-7; D remains unclear. V was cut by 8 bases and J by 8 bases, with 16 bases left in between. This CDR3 has 12 amino acids. The CDR3 DNA reads as TGTGCCAGCGGTGCGGCCCCCAGCAAGCAGTACTTC. Translated, it gives CASGAAPSKQYF.

The chain is built from TRBV25-1 and TRBJ2-1; a weak D match, TRBD2 (7 bases). V lost 3 bases and J 5 bases, leaving 17 bases between the germline ends. The CDR3 totals 16 residues. Germline V gene sequence: CDR1 MGHDK, CDR2 SYGVNS. Here the CDR3 reads CASSDSGGAVNNEQFF. DNA for the CDR3: TGTGCCAGCAGTGATAGTGGGGGGGCCGTTAACAATGAGCAGTTCTTC.

This chain joins TRBV10-1 and TRBJ2-7; D is unresolved. Germline V gene lookup returns CDR1 WNHNN and CDR2 SYGVQD (reference sequence). With 1 base removed from V and 1 base from J, the gap between germline ends came to 11 bases. There are 15 residues in the CDR3. In nucleotides, the CDR3 is TGCGCCAGCAGTGAGTTCCTGGCCCCATCCTACGAGCAGTACTTC. It translates to CASSEFLAPSYEQYF.

The table lists this clonotype with a few counts. V and J are TRBV29-1 and TRBJ2-2; D tentatively fits TRBD1 or TRBD2 (5 bases each). Germline V gene data show CDR1 as SQVTM and CDR2 as ANQGSEA. The CDR3 is 16 residues long. Deletions cut 7 bases from V and 0 bases from J, with 18 bases between. CDR3 sequence: CSGVTGTASNTGELFF. The CDR3 DNA is TGCAGCGGTGTGACTGGGACGGCCTCGAACACCGGGGAGCTGTTTTTT.

This clonotype has only a few counts. The J gene is TRBJ2-6, the V gene TRBV5-1, with 7 nucleotides matching TRBD2. The length of the CDR3 is 14 residues. Germline CDR1 and CDR2: SGHRS and YFSETQ. With 3 bases clipped from V and 9 bases from J, the junction kept 6 bases outside the gene matches. The CDR3 sequence: CASSWGTNLNVLTF. The CDR3 DNA follows: TGCGCCAGCAGCTGGGGGACTAACCTCAACGTCCTGACTTTC.

The chain uses TRBV5-1 and TRBJ1-2; D gene uncertain. CDR1 is SGHRS, CDR2 YFSETQ, per germline. The CDR3 loop spans 13 amino acids. V dropped 2 bases and J dropped 7 bases, with 12 bases sitting between them. CDR3 DNA sequence: TGCGCCAGCAGCTTCGCAACGGACGGTGGCTACACCTTC. It codes for CASSFATDGGYTF.

The table lists this clonotype with many counts. The rearrangement joins TRBV6-6 to TRBJ1-1; D is unresolved. V was shortened by 0 bases and J by 0 bases, with 2 bases between the two germline ends. The length of the CDR3 is 13 residues. In germline, CDR1 is MNHNY, CDR2 SVGAGI (reference sequence). CDR3 DNA: TGTGCCAGCAGTTACTCATTGAACACTGAAGCTTTCTTT. Amino acids: CASSYSLNTEAFF.